Sequencing of this T cell receptor (beta chain) was carried out in a study of blood T cell repertoires in COVID-19. Study background: The samples span acute and convalescent COVID-19 from the United States, Italy and Spain. Sample material is recorded as cDNA or gDNA derived from T cells, B-cell-depleted T cells, or PBMCs.

This clone was detected only once. Other DNA sequences from this sample encode an identical CDR3 as well. In the source study's methods: By means of reference gene primer amplification, nucleated cell counts were estimated. Some clones are missing from TCRdb's copy, which holds only in-frame ones; the method was immunoSEQ multiplex PCR. V and J calls and clone size are as listed in that table; D and trimming were resolved from the DNA. The repertoire consists of over 120,000 clones, with 70% to 80% occurring once and the leading ten covering 9%. The sequence derives from a woman aged 45-60 years with active or convalescent COVID-19. Sequenced material: peripheral blood.

This CDR3 is CASSLFGGSSYEQYF. The CDR3 bases are TGTGCCAGCAGTTTATTCGGAGGATCCTCCTACGAGCAGTACTTC. The chain joins TRBV28 to TRBJ2-7; D possibly corresponds to TRBD2 (5 bases). The V gene's germline CDR1 is MDHEN and CDR2 SYDVKM. The V gene lost 1 base and the J gene lost 0 bases, with 10 bases spanning the gap. This CDR3 region has 15 residues.